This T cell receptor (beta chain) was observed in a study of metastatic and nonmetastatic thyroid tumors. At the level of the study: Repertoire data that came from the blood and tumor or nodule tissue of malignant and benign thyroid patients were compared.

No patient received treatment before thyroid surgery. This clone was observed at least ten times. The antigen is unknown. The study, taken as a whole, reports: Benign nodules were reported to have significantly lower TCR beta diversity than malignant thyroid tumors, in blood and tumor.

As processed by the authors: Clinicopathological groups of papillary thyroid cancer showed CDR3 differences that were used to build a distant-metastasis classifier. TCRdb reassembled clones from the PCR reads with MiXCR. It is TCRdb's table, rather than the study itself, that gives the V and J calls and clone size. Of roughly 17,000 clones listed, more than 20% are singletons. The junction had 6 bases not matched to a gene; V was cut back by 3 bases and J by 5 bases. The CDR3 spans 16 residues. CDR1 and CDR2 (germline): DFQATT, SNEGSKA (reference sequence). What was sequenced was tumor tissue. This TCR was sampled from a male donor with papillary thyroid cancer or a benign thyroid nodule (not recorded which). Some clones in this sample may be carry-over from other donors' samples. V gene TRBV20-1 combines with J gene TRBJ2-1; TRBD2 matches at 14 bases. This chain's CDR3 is CSARKTSGGANNEQFF. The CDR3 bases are TGCAGTGCTAGGAAGACTAGCGGGGGGGCCAACAATGAGCAGTTCTTC.